The following is a T cell receptor beta chain sequence with its context. The PCR employed 60 Vbeta primers together with 13 Jbeta primers. Data came from immunoSEQ multiplex PCR; TCRdb stores just in-frame clones and leaves some out. The table lists 55,000 to 80,000 clones, 65% to 70% of them singletons, with less than 25% in the top ten. This sample is part of a study of cytomegalovirus exposure and HLA in healthy donors. CDR3 length: 16 residues. V trimming: 0 bases; J trimming: 4 bases; junction bases outside the gene matches: 7. In germline, CDR1 is SGHRS, CDR2 YFSETQ. Source material: PBMCs. The source is a man aged 35 to 55 in good health and CMV-seropositive. V is TRBV5-1 and J is TRBJ2-5; 9 bases align to TRBD1. The CDR3 coding sequence is TGCGCCAGCAGCTTGGGTTACAGGGGGCGCGGAGAGACCCAGTACTTC. This translates into CASSLGYRGRGETQYF.